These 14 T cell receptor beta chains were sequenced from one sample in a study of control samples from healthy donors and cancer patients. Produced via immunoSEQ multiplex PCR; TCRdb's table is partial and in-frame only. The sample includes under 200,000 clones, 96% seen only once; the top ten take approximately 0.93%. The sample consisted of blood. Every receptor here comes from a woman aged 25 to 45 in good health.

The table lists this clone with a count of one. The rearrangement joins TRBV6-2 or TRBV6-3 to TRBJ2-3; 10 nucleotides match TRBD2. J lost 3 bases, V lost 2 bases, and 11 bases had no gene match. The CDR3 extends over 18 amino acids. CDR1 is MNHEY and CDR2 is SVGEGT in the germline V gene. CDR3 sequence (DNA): TGTGCCAGCAGTTACGAGGTCCTAGCGGGGGCCAGTACAGATACGCAGTATTTT. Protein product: CASSYEVLAGASTDTQYF.

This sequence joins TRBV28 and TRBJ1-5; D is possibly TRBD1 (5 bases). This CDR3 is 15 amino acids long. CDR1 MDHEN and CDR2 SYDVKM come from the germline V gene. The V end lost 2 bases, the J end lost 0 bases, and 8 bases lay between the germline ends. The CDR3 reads CASSLGALSNQPQHF. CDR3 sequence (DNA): TGTGCCAGCAGTTTAGGGGCGCTTAGCAATCAGCCCCAGCATTTT.

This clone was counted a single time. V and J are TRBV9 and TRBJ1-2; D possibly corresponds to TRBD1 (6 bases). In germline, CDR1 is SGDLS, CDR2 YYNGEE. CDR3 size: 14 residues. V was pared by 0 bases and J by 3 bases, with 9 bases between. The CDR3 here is CASSVAPGDYGYTF. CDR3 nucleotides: TGTGCCAGCAGCGTAGCACCAGGGGACTATGGCTACACCTTC.

CDR3 region: CASSPPKDGRKWTEAFF. The CDR3 DNA is TGTGCCAGCTCACCACCGAAGGACGGAAGAAAGTGGACTGAAGCTTTCTTT. This sequence joins TRBV18 and TRBJ1-1; D call uncertain. CDR1 and CDR2 (germline): KGHSH, LQKENI. The V and J ends lost 0 bases and 5 bases respectively, with 19 bases between them. CDR3 length: 17 residues.

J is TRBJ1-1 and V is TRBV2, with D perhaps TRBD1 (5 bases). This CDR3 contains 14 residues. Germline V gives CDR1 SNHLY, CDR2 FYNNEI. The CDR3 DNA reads TGTGTCAGAGTACCTGGGCAGGGAAACACTGAAGCTTTCTTT. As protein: CVRVPGQGNTEAFF.

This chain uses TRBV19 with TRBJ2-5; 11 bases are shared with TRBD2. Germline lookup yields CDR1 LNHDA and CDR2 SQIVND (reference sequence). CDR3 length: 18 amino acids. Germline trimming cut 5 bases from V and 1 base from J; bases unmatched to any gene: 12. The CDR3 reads CASSVTSGGLPAQETQYF. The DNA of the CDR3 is TGTGCCAGTAGTGTCACTAGCGGGGGACTCCCGGCCCAAGAGACCCAGTACTTC.

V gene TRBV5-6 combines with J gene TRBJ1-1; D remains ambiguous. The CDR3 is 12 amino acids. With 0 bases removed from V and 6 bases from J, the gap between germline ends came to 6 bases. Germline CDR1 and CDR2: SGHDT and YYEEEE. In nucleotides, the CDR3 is TGTGCCAGCAGCTTGGCGGCAGCTGAAGCTTTCTTT. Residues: CASSLAAAEAFF.

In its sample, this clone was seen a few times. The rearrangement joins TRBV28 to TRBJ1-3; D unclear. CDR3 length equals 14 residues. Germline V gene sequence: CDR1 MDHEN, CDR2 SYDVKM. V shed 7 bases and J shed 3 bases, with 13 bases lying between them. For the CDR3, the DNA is TGTGCCAGCAATAACGGGTTTGGTGGAAACACCATATATTTT. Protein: CASNNGFGGNTIYF. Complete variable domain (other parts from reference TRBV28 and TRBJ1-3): DVKVTQSSRYLVKRTGEKVFLECVQDMDHENMFWYRQDPGLGLRLIYFSYDVKMKEKGDIPEGYSVSREKKERFSLILESASTNQTSMYLCASNNGFGGNTIYFGEGSWLTVV.

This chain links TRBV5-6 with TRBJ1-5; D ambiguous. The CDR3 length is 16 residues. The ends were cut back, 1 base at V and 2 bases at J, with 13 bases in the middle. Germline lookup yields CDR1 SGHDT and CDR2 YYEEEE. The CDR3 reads CASSLYGGNRNQPQHF. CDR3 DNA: TGTGCCAGCAGCTTGTACGGTGGGAATCGCAATCAGCCCCAGCATTTT. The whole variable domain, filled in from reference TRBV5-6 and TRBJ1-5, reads DAGVTQSPTHLIKTRGQQVTLRCSPKSGHDTVSWYQQALGQGPQFIFQYYEEEERQRGNFPDRFSGHQFPNYSSELNVNALLLGDSALYLCASSLYGGNRNQPQHFGDGTRLSIL.

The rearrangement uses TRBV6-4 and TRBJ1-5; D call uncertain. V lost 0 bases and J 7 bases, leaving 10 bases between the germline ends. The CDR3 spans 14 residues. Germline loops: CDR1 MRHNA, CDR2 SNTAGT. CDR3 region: CASSDSIFRQPQHF. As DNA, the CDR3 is TGTGCCAGCAGTGACTCGATTTTCCGACAGCCCCAGCATTTT.

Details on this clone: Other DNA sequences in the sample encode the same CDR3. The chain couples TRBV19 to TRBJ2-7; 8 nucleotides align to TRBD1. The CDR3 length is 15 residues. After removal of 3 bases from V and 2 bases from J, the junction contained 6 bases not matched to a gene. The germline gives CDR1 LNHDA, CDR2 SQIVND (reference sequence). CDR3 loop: CASSISGQGTYEQYF. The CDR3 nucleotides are TGTGCCAGTAGTATTTCCGGACAGGGAACCTACGAGCAGTACTTC.

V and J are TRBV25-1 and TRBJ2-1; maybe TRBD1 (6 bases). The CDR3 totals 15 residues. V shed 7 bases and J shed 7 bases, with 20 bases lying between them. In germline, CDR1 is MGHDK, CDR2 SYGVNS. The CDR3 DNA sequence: TGTGCCAGCAACCCTGGGACGCAGGGGCAAAATGAGCAGTTCTTC. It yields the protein CASNPGTQGQNEQFF. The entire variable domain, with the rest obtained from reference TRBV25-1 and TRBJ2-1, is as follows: EADIYQTPRYLVIGTGKKITLECSQTMGHDKMYWYQQDPGMELHLIHYSYGVNSTEKGDLSSESTVSRIRTEHFPLTLESARPSHTSQYLCASNPGTQGQNEQFFGPGTRLTVL.

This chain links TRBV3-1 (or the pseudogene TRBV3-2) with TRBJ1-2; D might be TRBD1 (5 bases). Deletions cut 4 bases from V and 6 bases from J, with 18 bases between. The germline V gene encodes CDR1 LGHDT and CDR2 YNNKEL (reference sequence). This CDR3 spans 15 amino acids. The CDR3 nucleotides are TGTGCCAGCAGCCCTGGACACAGCAGAACTAATGGCTACACCTTC. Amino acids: CASSPGHSRTNGYTF.

CDR3 bases: TGTGCCAGCAGTACAAGGACTAGCGGGACCTACGAGCAGTACTTC. Its translation: CASSTRTSGTYEQYF. The chain has TRBV27 and TRBJ2-7, with 12 bases matching TRBD2. Trimming took 5 bases from V and 2 from J; bases not matched to a gene: 4. In germline, CDR1 is MNHEY, CDR2 SMNVEV (reference sequence). The length of the CDR3 is 15 residues.